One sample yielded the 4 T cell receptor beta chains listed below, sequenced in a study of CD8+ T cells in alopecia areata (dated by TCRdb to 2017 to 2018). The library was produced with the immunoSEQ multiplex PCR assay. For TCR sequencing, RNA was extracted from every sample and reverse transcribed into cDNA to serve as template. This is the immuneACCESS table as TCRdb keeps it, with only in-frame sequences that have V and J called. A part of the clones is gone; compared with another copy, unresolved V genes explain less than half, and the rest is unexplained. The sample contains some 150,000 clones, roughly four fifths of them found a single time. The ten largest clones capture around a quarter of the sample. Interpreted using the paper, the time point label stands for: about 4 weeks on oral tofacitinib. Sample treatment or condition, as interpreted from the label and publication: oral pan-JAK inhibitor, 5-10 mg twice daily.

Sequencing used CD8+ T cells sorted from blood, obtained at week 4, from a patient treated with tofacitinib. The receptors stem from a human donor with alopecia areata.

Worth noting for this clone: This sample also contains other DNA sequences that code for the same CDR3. The CDR3 is CASSSSSYEQYF. The CDR3 nucleotides read TGTGCCAGCAGCTCCTCCTCCTACGAGCAGTACTTC. The chain links TRBV7-9 to TRBJ2-7; D not resolved. With 4 bases removed from V and 0 bases from J, the gap between germline ends came to 4 bases. This CDR3 has 12 residues. Germline V CDR1 and CDR2: SEHNR, FQNEAQ (reference sequence).

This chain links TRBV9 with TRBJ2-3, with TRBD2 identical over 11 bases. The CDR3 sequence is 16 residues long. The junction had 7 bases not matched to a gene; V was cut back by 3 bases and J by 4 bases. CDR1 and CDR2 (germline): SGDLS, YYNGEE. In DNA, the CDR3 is TGTGCCAGCAGCGCCCTAGCGGGGGGAACATCAGATACGCAGTATTTT. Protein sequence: CASSALAGGTSDTQYF. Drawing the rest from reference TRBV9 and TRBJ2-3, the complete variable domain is DSGVTQTPKHLITATGQRVTLRCSPRSGDLSVYWYQQSLDQGLQFLIQYYNGEERAKGNILERFSAQQFPDLHSELNLSSLELGDSALYFCASSALAGGTSDTQYFGPGTRLTVL.

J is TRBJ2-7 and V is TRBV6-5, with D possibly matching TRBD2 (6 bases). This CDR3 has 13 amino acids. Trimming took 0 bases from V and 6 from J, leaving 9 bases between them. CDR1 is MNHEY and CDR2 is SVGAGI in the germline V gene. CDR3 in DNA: TGTGCCAGCAGTTACTCCGGGGGACTCGAGCAGTACTTC. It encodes CASSYSGGLEQYF.

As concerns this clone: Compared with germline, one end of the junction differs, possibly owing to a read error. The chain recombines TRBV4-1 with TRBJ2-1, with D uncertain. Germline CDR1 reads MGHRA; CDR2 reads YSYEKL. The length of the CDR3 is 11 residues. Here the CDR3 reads CATSSYNEQFF. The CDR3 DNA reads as TGCGCCACCAGCTCTTACAATGAGCAGTTCTTC.